This T cell receptor (beta chain) was identified during a study of monozygotic twins with cystic fibrosis (dated by TCRdb to about 2021). Regarding the research as a whole: Barcoded libraries were prepared with about 15 PCR cycles from about 3.2 micrograms of fragmented DNA. To gauge how much genetics shapes V and J gene usage, the researchers compared TCR beta repertoires both within and across 16 monozygotic twin pairs who have cystic fibrosis. The cohort comprised ten female and six male twin pairs aged roughly 2.0 to 40 years, median about 9.4 years, mostly children and adolescents. On the day blood was drawn, the twins' weight-for-height and FEVPerc (FEV1 disease centile) were ranked against those of the roughly 960 cohort participants. Data for three of the twin pairs had previously been reported in another context. Results and caveats for the whole study, not just this receptor: The cohort was small, and no association was found between shared CDR3 numbers and age, concordance or disease severity. Nucleotide-identical clonotype sharing was significantly higher within monozygotic CF twin pairs than between unrelated CF individuals (P = 0.000026, Mann-Whitney). Simpson clonality was generally low (median approximately 0.0089), suggesting a naive-dominated repertoire, with higher clonality in the most severely affected patients. The greatest similarity to the co-twin was observed for V gene usage in 13 of 16 pairs and for J usage in 8 of 16 pairs, which suggested genetic constraints.

About this clone itself: The antigen this receptor binds is unknown. Base qualities are not provided; no much larger clone lies one nucleotide away.

The twin pairs came from the European Cystic Fibrosis Twin and Sibling Study Cohort, a cohort that recruited patients from roughly 160 CF clinics across 14 European countries. Zygosity and CFTR genotype were verified in-house, and zygosity was tested by multiplex PCR of nine short tandem repeat loci. Each twin gave a peripheral blood sample, and clinical parameters were documented on that same day of blood sampling. Genomic DNA was isolated from peripheral blood cells with phenol/chloroform and kept in TE buffer at 4 degrees C. V is shortened by 1 base, J by 1 base, and the region joining them spans 9 bases. Including cysteine and phenylalanine, the CDR3 has 15 amino acids. The retained sequence is limited to the CDR3, 45 bases, with the frame set at the first base. CDR1 and CDR2 were assigned from the germline V gene as LGHNA and YSLEER. TCR beta CDR3 regions were amplified by multiplex PCR using the immunoSEQ immune profiling system, following the manufacturer's instructions. Sequencing was performed on an Illumina NextSeq system. From the authors' description of their analysis: Sequence data were processed on the immunoSEQ Analyzer platform, and clonality was calculated as the square root of Simpson's index of productive rearrangements. Similarity in V and J usage was measured by Jensen-Shannon distance, and OLGA was used to compute CDR3 generation probabilities. Shared CDR3 sequences were searched in the immuneACCESS database (August 2020) and in VDJdb (December 2020). The immuneACCESS repertoire file appears here via TCRdb, limited to in-frame rearrangements. These files lack a portion of the clones; in checked studies, under half of the deficit traces to unresolved V genes, and the cause of the others is not known. D and trimming were read from the DNA, whereas the V and J calls and clone size are those reported in that table. The sample table records about 23,000 clones; 95% to 98% of these occur just once. Less than 0.15% of the sample rests with the top ten.

The sample taken for sequencing was blood. The chain is made from TRBV4-3 and TRBJ2-3; the D call is tentative, TRBD1 or TRBD2, as each matches 5 bases. The clonotype comes from a girl aged 5 to 17 with cystic fibrosis. The DNA sequence is TGCGCCAGCAGCCAAGTCGGGGCGGGCACAGATACGCAGTATTTT. Translated, it reads CASSQVGAGTDTQYF.